This T cell receptor (beta chain) emerged from a study of OX40 agonist ivuxolimab in advanced cancers. The table lists this clone with a count of one. What it binds is not known. The CDR3 sequence is 15 residues long. V lost 7 bases, J lost 3 bases, and 6 bases stayed unmatched. Germline CDR1 and CDR2: SNHLY and FYNNEI. General observations from the study: In the 0.1 to 3.0 mg/kg range, CD4+ and CD8+ blood T cells had expanded clonally by week 6.

This table comes from immunoSEQ multiplex PCR, and its TCRdb copy is limited to in-frame clones, with some not included. The repertoire consists of 55,000 to 70,000 clones, with 86% occurring once and the leading ten covering 2% to 3%. The sequencing here drew on CD4+ or CD8+ T cells sorted from blood, taken in a trial of the OX40 agonist ivuxolimab. V gene TRBV2 combines with J gene TRBJ1-5; 10 bases map to TRBD1. The source is an adult with an advanced solid tumor such as melanoma, head and neck, liver or kidney cancer. The CDR3 is CASTGTGADNQPQHF. CDR3 sequence (DNA): TGTGCCAGCACGGGGACAGGGGCCGACAATCAGCCCCAGCATTTT.